This T cell receptor (beta chain) is from a study of T cell responses to AZD1222 COVID-19 vaccine. Broader study findings: Without day 14 samples, only post-peak T cell repertoires were studied. Across spike, vaccine-associated CD4 TCRs were found, dominant at 160-218 and 743-854.

The assay was immunoSEQ multiplex PCR, and TCRdb's table has in-frame clones only and misses some. The table includes about 110,000 clones, around 87% detected once. Looked up from germline, CDR1 is SQVTM and CDR2 is ANQGSEA. There are 11 residues in the CDR3. Trimming cost V 4 bases and J 2 bases, with 4 bases left between them. For this clone: Its antigen is currently unknown.

This sequence was found in an adult who received the AZD1222 COVID-19 vaccine. The gene calls are TRBV29-1 and TRBJ2-3, with no clear D. This sample comprised peripheral blood, obtained 28 days after the second AZD1222 dose. The chain's CDR3 is CSVGHTDTQYF. DNA of the CDR3: TGCAGCGTTGGGCACACAGATACGCAGTATTTT.